This passage covers 6 T cell receptor beta chains from one sample sequenced in a study of T cells in Graves' hyperthyroidism and ophthalmopathy. Researchers took RNA transcripts and amplified the TCR beta CDR3 regions from them. TCR CDR3 underwent first-round RT-PCR with the HTBI primer set. TCRdb analysed the multiplex PCR reads with MiXCR anew, one entry per CDR3 protein. The repertoire consists of 300,000 to 450,000 distinct CDR3 sequences, with roughly 13% occurring once and the leading ten covering more than 9.5%. Sequenced: blood. These TCRs come from a woman aged 55-70 years with Graves' hyperthyroidism.

In this sample, this clonotype turned up many times. The chain couples TRBV7-2 to TRBJ2-1, with D perhaps matching TRBD1 (5 bases). Germline values: CDR1 SGHTA, CDR2 FQGNSA. The CDR3 has 14 residues. V lost 1 base and J 10 bases, leaving 14 bases between the germline ends. The CDR3: CASSLGGGGWEQFF. The CDR3 DNA is TGTGCCAGCAGCTTAGGGGGCGGTGGATGGGAGCAGTTCTTC.

The chain links TRBV27 to TRBJ2-1, with D perhaps TRBD2 (5 bases). V dropped 7 bases and J dropped 8 bases, with 18 bases sitting between them. The germline V gene encodes CDR1 MNHEY and CDR2 SMNVEV (reference sequence). There are 14 residues in the CDR3. CDR3 bases: TGTGCCAGCACGTCCTCGGGGTTTGTGGATGAGCAGTTCTTC. Translated: CASTSSGFVDEQFF.

For this clonotype: A read error may be the cause here, since a much bigger clone is one base away. The chain employs TRBV7-2 and TRBJ2-7, with D tentatively TRBD2 (6 bases). Germline V gene lookup returns CDR1 SGHTA and CDR2 FQGNSA. There are 15 residues in the CDR3. V shed 2 bases and J shed 3 bases, with 14 bases lying between them. The CDR3 DNA reads as TGTGCCAGCAGCTTATCTTACGGGGGAATCTACGAGCAGTACTTC. As protein: CASSLSYGGIYEQYF.

This rearrangement joins TRBV6-2 or TRBV6-3 to TRBJ2-6; D might be TRBD1 (8 bases). This CDR3 is 16 amino acids long. Germline CDR1 is MNHEY and CDR2 is SVGEGT. V shed 8 bases and J shed 2 bases, with 16 bases lying between them. The CDR3 coding sequence is TGTGCCAGCTCACCCACAGGGGGGGCTGGGGCCAACGTCCTGACTTTC. This encodes CASSPTGGAGANVLTF.

This clonotype was found many times. This chain joins TRBV7-3 and TRBJ2-2, with D possibly being TRBD1 (6 bases). This CDR3 has 14 amino acids. The germline V gene encodes CDR1 SGHTA and CDR2 FQGTGA. The ends were cut back, 4 bases at V and 1 base at J, with 7 bases in the middle. CDR3 protein: CASSSQGNTGELFF. The CDR3 DNA is TGTGCCAGCAGCTCACAGGGGAACACCGGGGAGCTGTTTTTT.

This clonotype was picked up a small number of times. V is TRBV10-3 and J is TRBJ2-5; 9 bases are shared with TRBD2. The CDR3 consists of 16 residues. The germline gives CDR1 ENHRY, CDR2 SYGVKD. The V and J ends lost 3 bases and 4 bases, in that order; junction bases with no gene match: 9. CDR3 DNA: TGTGCCATCAGTGACAAGCGGGAGGTGGGTTCAGAGACCCAGTACTTC. As protein: CAISDKREVGSETQYF.